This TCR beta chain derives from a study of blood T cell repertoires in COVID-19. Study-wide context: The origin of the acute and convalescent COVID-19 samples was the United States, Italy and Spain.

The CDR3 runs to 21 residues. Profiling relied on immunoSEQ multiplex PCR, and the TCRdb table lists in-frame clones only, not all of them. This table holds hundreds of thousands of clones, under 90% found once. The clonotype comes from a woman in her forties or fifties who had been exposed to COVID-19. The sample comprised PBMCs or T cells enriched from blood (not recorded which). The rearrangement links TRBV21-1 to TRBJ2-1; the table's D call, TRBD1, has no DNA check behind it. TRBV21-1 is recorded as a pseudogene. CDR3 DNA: TGTGCCAGCAGCAAAGATGGGGGGACAGGCGTACTTATGGGCTCCTACAATGAGCAGTTCTTC. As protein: CASSKDGGTGVLMGSYNEQFF.